The clone carrying this T cell receptor beta chain was seen at least ten times. Its antigen is still unknown. The data were obtained in a study of tumor and adjacent non-tumor tissue in lung cancer. Whole-study context: The cohort had about a dozen adenocarcinoma, a couple of squamous cell and 1 small cell patients. The patients, roughly eleven men and several women, were about 31 to 85 with stage I to III disease. Regarding the study as a whole: Patients with more diverse tumor TCRs had worse survival. Compared with tumor, normal lung showed significantly lower TCR diversity.

CDR1 SQVTM and CDR2 ANQGSEA come from the germline V gene. With V trimmed by 7 bases and J by 4 bases, 3 bases remained unmatched. This CDR3 is 11 amino acids long. RNA was extracted from bulk tissue without any cell sorting. The normal lung tissue was taken more than 3 cm from the tumor edge. The library came from three nested PCR rounds adapted from ARM-PCR protocols. TCRdb re-called the multiplex PCR reads through MiXCR, storing one row per CDR3 protein. This sample has approximately 110,000 distinct CDR3 sequences, with 60% to 65% found just once. This chain links TRBV29-1 with TRBJ2-7, with 8 bases fitting TRBD1. This receptor was obtained from a man in his sixties with non-small cell lung cancer. Sequenced sample: distant non-tumor lung tissue. CDR3 region: CSGGDRYEQYF. The CDR3 nucleotides are TGCAGCGGTGGGGACAGGTACGAGCAGTACTTC.